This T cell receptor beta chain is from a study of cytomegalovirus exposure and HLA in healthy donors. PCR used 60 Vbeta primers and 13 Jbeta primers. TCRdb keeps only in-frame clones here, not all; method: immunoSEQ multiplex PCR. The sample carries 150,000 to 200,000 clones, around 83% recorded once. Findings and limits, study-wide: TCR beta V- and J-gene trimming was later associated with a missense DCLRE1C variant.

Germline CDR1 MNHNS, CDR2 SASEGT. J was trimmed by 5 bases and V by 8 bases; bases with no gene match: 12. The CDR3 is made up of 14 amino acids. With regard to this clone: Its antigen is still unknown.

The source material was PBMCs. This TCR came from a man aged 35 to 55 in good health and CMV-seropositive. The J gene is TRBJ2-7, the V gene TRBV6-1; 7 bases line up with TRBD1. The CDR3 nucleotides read TGTGCCAGCCTTGGATTGGACAGGTGGGACGAGCAGTACTTC. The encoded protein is CASLGLDRWDEQYF.